This record looks at one TCR beta chain sequence and its context. The antigen is undetermined. This table comes from immunoSEQ multiplex PCR, and its TCRdb copy is limited to in-frame clones, with some not included. The sample holds some 150,000 clones, roughly 94% seen once. Germline trimming cut 6 bases from V and 8 bases from J; bases unmatched to any gene: 4. The CDR3 has 13 residues. Germline CDR1 reads LNHDA; CDR2 reads SQIVND (reference sequence). This sample was taken from a study of T cell responses to AZD1222 COVID-19 vaccine. Study-wide results and caveats: Among spike-specific TCRs, nearly half reportedly target unmutated variant regions.

The material was peripheral blood, obtained on day 0 of MenACWY control vaccination. This receptor was obtained from an adult in good health. The chain has TRBV19 and TRBJ1-6, with 7 bases identical to TRBD1. CDR3 DNA: TGTGCCAGTAGCCGCGGGACAGATTCACCCCTCCACTTT. It translates to CASSRGTDSPLHF.